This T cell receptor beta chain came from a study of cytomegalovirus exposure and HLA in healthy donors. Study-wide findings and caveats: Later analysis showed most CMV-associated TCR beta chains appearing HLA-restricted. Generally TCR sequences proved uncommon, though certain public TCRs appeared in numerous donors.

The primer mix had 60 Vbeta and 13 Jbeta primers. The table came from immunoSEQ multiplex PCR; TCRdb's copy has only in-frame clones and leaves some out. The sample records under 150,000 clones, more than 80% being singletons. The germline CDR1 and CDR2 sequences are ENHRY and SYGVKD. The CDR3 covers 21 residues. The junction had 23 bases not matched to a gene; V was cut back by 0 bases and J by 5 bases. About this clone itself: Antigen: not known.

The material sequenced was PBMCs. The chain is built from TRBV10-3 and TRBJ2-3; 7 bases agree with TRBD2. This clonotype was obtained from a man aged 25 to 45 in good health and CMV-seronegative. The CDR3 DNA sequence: TGTGCCATCAGTGAGTCTCGGAGAGAGCGGGACCACGCCGTGATGGAAGATACGCAGTATTTT. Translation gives CAISESRRERDHAVMEDTQYF.